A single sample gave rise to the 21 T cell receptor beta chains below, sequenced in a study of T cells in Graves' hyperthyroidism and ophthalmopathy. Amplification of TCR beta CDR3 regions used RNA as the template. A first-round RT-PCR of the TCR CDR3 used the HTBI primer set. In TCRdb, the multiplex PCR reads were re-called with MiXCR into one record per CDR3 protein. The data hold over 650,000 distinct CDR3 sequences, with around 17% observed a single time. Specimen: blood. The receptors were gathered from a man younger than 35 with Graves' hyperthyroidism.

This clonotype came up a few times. CDR3 loop: CASSSGINEQYF. Here the CDR3 DNA reads TGTGCCAGCAGTTCGGGAATCAACGAGCAGTACTTC. The chain combines TRBV2 with TRBJ2-7, with a possible D match to TRBD2 (5 bases). CDR3 length: 12 residues. V was trimmed by 5 bases and J by 5 bases, leaving 10 bases between them. The germline gives CDR1 SNHLY, CDR2 FYNNEI.

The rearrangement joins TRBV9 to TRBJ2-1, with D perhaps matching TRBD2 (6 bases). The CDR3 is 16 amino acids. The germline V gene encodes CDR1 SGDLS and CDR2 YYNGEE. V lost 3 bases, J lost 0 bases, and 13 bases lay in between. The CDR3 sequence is CASSEGSSDSYNEQFF. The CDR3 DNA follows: TGTGCCAGCAGCGAGGGATCTAGCGACTCCTACAATGAGCAGTTCTTC.

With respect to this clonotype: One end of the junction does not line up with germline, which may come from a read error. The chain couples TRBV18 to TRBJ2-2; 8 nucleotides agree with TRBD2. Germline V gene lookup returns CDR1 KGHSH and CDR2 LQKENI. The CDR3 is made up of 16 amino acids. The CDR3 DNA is TGTGCCAGCTCATCACCGGGACTAGGGCCCCGCGGGGAGCTGTTTTTT. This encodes CASSSPGLGPRGELFF.

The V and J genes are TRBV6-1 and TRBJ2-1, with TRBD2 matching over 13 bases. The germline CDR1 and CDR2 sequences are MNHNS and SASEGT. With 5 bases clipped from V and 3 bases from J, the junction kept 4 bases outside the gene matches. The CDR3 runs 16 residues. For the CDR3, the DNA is TGTGCCAGCAGTTGGACTAGCGGGAGTCGCTACAATGAGCAGTTCTTC. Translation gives CASSWTSGSRYNEQFF.

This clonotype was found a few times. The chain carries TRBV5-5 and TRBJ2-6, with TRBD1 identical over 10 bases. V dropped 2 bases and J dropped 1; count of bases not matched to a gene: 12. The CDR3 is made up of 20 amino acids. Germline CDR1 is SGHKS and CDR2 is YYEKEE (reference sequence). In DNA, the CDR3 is TGTGCCAGCAGCTTCGGTTTACAGACAGGGGGCCCGTCTGGGGCCAACGTCCTGACTTTC. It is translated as CASSFGLQTGGPSGANVLTF.

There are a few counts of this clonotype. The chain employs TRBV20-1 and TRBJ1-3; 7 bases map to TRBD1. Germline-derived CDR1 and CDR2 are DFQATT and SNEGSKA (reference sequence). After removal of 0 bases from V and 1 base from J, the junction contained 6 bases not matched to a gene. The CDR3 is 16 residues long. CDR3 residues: CSARDLSGGSGNTIYF. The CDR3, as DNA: TGCAGTGCTAGAGATCTCTCAGGGGGATCTGGAAACACCATATATTTT.

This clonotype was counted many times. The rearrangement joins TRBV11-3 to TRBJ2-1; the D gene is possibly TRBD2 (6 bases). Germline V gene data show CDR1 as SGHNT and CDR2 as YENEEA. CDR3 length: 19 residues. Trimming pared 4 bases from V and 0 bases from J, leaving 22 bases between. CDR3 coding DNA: TGTGCCAGCAGCTCCCTTCCCGGGACTGAAATAAGCTCCTACAATGAGCAGTTCTTC. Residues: CASSSLPGTEISSYNEQFF.

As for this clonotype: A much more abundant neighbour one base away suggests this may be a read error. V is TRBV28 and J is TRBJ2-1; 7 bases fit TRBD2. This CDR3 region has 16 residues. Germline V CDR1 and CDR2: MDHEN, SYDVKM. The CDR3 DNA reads TGTGTCTCCCCGCCCCAAACTAGCGTTTCCTACAATGAGCAGTTCTTC. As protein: CVSPPQTSVSYNEQFF.

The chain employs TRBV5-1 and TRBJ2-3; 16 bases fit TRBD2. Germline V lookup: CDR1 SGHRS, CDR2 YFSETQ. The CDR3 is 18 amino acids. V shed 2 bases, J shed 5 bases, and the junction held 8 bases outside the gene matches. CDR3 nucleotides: TGCGCCAGCAGCTTAGGGACTAGCGGGAGGGCCTTGAAAGATACGCAGTATTTT. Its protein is CASSLGTSGRALKDTQYF.

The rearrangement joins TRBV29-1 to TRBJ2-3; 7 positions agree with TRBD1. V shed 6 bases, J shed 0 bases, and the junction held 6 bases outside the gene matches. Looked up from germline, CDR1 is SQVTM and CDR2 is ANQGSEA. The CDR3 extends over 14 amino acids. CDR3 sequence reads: CSVATGASTDTQYF. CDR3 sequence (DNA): TGCAGCGTAGCAACAGGGGCTAGCACAGATACGCAGTATTTT.

For the CDR3, the DNA is TGCAGCGTTGACGAGCGGAGACTAGCGGGAGCTCAAGGGCAGTTCTTC. Translated, it gives CSVDERRLAGAQGQFF. The J gene is TRBJ2-1, the V gene TRBV29-1; TRBD2 matches 12 bases. The CDR3 is 16 amino acids. Germline V lookup: CDR1 SQVTM, CDR2 ANQGSEA. The V segment lost 3 bases and the J segment 12 bases; nucleotides outside the gene matches: 15.

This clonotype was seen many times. CDR3 residues: CSATRGRNNEQFF. The CDR3 region has the DNA TGCAGTGCTACTCGGGGCAGAAACAATGAGCAGTTCTTC. The genes are TRBV20-1 and TRBJ2-1; tentatively, D is TRBD1 or TRBD2 (5 bases each). The CDR3 is 13 residues long. With 4 bases removed from V and 5 bases from J, the gap between germline ends came to 12 bases. Germline V gene lookup returns CDR1 DFQATT and CDR2 SNEGSKA (reference sequence).

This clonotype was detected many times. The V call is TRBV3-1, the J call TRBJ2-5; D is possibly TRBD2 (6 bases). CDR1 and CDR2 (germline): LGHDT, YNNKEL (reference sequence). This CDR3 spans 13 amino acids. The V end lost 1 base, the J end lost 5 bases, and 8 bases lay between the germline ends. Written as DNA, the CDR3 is TGTGCCAGCAGCCAAGCTAGCGTCGAGACCCAGTACTTC. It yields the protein CASSQASVETQYF.

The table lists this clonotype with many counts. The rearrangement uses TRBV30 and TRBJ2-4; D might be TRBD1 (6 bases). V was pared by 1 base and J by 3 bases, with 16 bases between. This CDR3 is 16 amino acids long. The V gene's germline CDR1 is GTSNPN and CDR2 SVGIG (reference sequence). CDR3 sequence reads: CAWSGVGKGVKNIQYF. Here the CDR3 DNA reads TGTGCCTGGAGTGGTGTCGGAAAGGGGGTCAAAAACATTCAGTACTTC.

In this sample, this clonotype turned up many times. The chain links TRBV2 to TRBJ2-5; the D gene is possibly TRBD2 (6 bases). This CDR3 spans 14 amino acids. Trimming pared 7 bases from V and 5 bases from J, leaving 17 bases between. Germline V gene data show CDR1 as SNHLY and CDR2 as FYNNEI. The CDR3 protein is CASTERAGEETQYF. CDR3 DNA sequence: TGTGCCAGCACAGAGCGGGCGGGCGAGGAGACCCAGTACTTC. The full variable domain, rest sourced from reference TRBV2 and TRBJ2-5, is EPEVTQTPSHQVTQMGQEVILRCVPISNHLYFYWYRQILGQKVEFLVSFYNNEISEKSEIFDDQFSVERPDGSNFTLKIRSTKLEDSAMYFCASTERAGEETQYFGPGTRLLVL.

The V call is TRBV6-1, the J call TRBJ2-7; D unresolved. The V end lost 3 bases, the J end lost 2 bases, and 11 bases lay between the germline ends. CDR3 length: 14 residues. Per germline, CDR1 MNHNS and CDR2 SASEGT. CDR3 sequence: CASSDHARTYEQYF. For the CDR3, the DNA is TGTGCCAGCAGTGACCACGCCAGGACCTACGAGCAGTACTTC.

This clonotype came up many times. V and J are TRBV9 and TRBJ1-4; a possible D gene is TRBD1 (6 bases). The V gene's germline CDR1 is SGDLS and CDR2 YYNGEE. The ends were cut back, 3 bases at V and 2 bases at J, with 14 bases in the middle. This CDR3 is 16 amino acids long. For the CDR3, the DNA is TGTGCCAGCAGCGGCCGCGGCGGGGGCACTAATGAAAAACTGTTTTTT. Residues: CASSGRGGGTNEKLFF.

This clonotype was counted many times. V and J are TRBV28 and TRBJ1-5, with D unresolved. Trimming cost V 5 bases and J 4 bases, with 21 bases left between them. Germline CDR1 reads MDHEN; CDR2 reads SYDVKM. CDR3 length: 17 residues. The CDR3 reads CASSTRRRAAPNQPQHF. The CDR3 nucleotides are TGTGCCAGCAGTACCCGTCGCCGCGCGGCCCCAAATCAGCCCCAGCATTTT.

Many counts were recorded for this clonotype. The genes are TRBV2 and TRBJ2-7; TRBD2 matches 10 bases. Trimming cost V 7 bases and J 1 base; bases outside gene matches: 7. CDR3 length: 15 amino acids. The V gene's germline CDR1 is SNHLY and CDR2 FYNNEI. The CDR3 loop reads CASMIGLAASYEQYF. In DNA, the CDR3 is TGTGCCAGCATGATAGGACTAGCGGCGTCCTACGAGCAGTACTTC.

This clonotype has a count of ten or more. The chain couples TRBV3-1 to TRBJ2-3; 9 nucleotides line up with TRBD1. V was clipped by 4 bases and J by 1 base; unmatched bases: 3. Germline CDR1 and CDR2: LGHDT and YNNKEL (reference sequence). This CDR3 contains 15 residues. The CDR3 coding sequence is TGTGCCAGCAGCCCAAGACAGGGGGGCACAGATACGCAGTATTTT. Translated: CASSPRQGGTDTQYF.

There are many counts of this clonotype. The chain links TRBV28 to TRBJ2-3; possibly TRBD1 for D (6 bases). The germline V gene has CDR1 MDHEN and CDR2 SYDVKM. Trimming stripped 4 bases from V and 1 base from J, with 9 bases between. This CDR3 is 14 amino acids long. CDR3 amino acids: CASSSPGGTDTQYF. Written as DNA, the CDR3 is TGTGCCAGCAGTTCCCCAGGGGGCACAGATACGCAGTATTTT.